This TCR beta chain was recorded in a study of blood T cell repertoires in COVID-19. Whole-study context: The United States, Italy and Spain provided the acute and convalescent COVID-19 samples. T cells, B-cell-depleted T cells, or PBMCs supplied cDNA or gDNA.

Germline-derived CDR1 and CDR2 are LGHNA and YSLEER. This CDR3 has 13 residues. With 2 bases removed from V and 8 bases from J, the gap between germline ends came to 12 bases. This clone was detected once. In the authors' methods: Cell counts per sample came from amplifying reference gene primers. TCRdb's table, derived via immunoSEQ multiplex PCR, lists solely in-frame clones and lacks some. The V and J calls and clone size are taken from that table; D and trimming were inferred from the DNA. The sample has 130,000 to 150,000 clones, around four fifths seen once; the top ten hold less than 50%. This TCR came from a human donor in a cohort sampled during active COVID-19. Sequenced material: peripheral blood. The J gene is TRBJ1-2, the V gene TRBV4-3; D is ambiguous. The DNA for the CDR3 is TGCGCCAGCAGCCAACGAGAGGCTGGGGGCTACACCTTC. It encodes CASSQREAGGYTF.